The present T cell receptor beta chain was sequenced within a study of beta chain features in type 1 diabetes. For the study at large: Age, gender, cell numbers and subset yield matched between patients and controls. Findings of the study overall: Patients with Type 1 diabetes showed moderately but significantly shorter TCRB CDR3s in all four CD4+ subsets. Diminished insertions and augmented deletions at VDJ junctions characterized type 1 diabetes patients.

Expressed TCRB transcripts were sequenced after all isolated RNA was converted to cDNA. Libraries were prepared by immunoSEQ multiplex PCR; TCRdb keeps only in-frame clonotypes and omits some of them. The repertoire consists of about 650,000 clones, with around 12% occurring once and the leading ten covering around 0.12%. About this clone itself: Its antigen remains unidentified.

Per germline, CDR1 SGDLS and CDR2 YYNGEE. This CDR3 spans 15 amino acids. V shed 3 bases and J shed 0 bases, with 13 bases lying between them. Sequenced: naive CD4+ T cells from blood. The rearrangement links TRBV9 to TRBJ2-7, with D perhaps being TRBD1 or TRBD2 (6 bases each). This clonotype was sampled from a young man with type 1 diabetes. As DNA, the CDR3 is TGTGCCAGCAGCGCCGGGGGCTCCCACTCCTACGAGCAGTACTTC. Amino acid sequence: CASSAGGSHSYEQYF.